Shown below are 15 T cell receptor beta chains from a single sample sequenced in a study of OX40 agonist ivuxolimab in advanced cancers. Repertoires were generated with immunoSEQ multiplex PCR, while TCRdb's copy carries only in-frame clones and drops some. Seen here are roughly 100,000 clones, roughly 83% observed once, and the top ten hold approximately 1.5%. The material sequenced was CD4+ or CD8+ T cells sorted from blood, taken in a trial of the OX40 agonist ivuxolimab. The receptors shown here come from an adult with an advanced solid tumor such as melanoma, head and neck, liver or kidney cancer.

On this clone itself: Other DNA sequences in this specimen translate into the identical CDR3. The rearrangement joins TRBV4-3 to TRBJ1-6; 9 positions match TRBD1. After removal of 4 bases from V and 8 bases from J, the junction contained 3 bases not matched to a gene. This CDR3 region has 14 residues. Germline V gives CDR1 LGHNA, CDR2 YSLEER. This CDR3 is CASSLDRGDSPLHF. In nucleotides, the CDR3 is TGCGCCAGCAGCCTGGACAGGGGTGATTCACCCCTCCACTTT.

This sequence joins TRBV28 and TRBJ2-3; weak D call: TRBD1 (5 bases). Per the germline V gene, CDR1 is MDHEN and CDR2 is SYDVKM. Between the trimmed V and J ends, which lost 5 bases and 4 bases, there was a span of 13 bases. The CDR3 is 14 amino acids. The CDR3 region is CASSPFRVADTQYF. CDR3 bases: TGTGCCAGCAGTCCGTTCAGGGTAGCAGATACGCAGTATTTT.

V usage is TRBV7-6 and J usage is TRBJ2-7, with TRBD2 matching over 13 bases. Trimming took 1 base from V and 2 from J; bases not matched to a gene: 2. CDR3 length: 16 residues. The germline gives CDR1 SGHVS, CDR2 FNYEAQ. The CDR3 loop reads CASSLGTSGRAYEQYF. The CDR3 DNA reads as TGTGCCAGCAGCTTAGGCACTAGCGGGAGGGCCTACGAGCAGTACTTC.

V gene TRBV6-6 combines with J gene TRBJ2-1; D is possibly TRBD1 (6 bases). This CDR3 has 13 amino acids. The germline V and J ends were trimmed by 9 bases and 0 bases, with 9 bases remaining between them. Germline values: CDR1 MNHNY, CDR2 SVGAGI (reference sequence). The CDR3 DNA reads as TGTGCCAGTGGACAGAGCTCCTACAATGAGCAGTTCTTC. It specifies CASGQSSYNEQFF.

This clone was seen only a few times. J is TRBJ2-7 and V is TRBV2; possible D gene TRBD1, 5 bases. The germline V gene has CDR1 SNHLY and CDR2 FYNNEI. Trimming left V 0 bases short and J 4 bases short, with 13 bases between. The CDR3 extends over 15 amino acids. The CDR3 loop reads CASSEARTLLYEQYF. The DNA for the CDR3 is TGTGCCAGCAGTGAAGCGCGGACACTCCTTTACGAGCAGTACTTC. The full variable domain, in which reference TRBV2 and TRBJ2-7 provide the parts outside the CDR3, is EPEVTQTPSHQVTQMGQEVILRCVPISNHLYFYWYRQILGQKVEFLVSFYNNEISEKSEIFDDQFSVERPDGSNFTLKIRSTKLEDSAMYFCASSEARTLLYEQYFGPGTRLTVT.

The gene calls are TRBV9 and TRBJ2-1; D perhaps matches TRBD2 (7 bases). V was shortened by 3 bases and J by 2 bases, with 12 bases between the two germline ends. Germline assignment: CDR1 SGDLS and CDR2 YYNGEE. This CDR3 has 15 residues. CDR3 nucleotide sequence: TGTGCCAGCAGCGAGCGCGGGGGCACCTACAATGAGCAGTTCTTC. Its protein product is CASSERGGTYNEQFF.

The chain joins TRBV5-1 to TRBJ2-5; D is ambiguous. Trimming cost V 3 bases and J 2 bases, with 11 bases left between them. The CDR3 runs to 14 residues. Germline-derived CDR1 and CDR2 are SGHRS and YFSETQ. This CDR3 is CASSSYTEQETQYF. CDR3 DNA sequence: TGCGCCAGCAGCTCCTACACTGAACAAGAGACCCAGTACTTC.

CDR3 sequence reads: CASSPPGTNSYEQYF. In DNA, the CDR3 is TGCGCCAGCAGCCCACCCGGGACTAACTCCTACGAGCAGTACTTC. The chain uses TRBV4-1 and TRBJ2-7; TRBD2 aligns across 7 bases. V shed 4 bases and J 0 bases; nucleotides not matched to a gene: 6. The CDR3 is 15 residues long. The germline CDR1 and CDR2 sequences are MGHRA and YSYEKL.

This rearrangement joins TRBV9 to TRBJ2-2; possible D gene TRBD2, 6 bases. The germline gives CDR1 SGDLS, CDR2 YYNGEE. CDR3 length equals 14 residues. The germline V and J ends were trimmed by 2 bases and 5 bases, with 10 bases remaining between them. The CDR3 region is CASSVGGETGELFF. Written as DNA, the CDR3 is TGTGCCAGCAGCGTCGGGGGAGAGACCGGGGAGCTGTTTTTT.

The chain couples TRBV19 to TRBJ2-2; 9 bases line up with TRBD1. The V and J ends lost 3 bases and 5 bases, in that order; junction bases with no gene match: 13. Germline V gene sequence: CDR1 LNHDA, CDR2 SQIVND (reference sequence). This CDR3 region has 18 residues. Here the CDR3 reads CASSILLPGQGSTGELFF. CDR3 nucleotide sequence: TGTGCCAGTAGTATCCTCCTTCCGGGACAGGGAAGTACCGGGGAGCTGTTTTTT.

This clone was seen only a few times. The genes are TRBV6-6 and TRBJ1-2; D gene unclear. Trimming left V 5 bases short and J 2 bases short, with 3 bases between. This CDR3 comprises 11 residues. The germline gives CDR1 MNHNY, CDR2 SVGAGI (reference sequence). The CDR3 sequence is CASSPNYGYTF. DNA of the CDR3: TGTGCCAGCAGTCCGAACTATGGCTACACCTTC.

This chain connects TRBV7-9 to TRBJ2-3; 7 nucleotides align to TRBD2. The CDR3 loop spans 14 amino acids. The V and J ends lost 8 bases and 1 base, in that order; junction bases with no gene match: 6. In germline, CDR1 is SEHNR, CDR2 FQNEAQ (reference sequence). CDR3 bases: TGTGCCAGCTGGCGGAGCGGGGGCACAGATACGCAGTATTTT. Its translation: CASWRSGGTDTQYF.

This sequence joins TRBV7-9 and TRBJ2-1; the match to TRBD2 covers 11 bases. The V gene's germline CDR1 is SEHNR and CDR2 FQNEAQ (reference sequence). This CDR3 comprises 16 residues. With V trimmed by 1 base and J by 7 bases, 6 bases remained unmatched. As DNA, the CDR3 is TGTGCCAGCAGCTTAGAACTAGCGGGAGCAGGGAATGAGCAGTTCTTC. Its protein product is CASSLELAGAGNEQFF.

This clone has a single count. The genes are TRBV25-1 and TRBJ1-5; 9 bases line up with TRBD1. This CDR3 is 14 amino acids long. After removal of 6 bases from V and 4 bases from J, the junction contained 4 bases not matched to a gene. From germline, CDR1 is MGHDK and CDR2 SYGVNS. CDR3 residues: CASRGQGENQPQHF. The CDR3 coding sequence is TGTGCCAGCAGGGGACAGGGCGAGAATCAGCCCCAGCATTTT. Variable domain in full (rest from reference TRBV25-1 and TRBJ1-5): EADIYQTPRYLVIGTGKKITLECSQTMGHDKMYWYQQDPGMELHLIHYSYGVNSTEKGDLSSESTVSRIRTEHFPLTLESARPSHTSQYLCASRGQGENQPQHFGDGTRLSIL.

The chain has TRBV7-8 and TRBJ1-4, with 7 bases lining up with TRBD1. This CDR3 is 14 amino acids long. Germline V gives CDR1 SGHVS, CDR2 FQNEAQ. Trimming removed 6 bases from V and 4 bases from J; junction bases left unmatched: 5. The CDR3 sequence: CASRIGTDNEKLFF. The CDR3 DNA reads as TGTGCCAGCAGGATCGGGACAGATAATGAAAAACTGTTTTTT.